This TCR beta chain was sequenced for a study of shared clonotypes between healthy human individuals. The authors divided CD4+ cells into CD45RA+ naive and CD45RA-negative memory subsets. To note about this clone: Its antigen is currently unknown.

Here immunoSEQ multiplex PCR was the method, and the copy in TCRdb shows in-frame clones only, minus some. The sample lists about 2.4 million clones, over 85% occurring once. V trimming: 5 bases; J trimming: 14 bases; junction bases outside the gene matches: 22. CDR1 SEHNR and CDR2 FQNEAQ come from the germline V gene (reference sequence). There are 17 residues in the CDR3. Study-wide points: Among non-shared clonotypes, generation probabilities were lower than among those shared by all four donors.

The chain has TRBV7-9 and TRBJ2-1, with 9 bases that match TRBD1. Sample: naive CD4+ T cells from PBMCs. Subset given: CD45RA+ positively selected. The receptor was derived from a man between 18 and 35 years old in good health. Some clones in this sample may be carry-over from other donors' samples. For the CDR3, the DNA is TGTGCCAGCAGCCGACGACCCAACAGGGGGCTACGCACGGAGGAGTTCTTC. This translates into CASSRRPNRGLRTEEFF.